Listed below are T cell receptor beta chains from one sample, sequenced in a study of blood T cell repertoires in COVID-19. Some clones are missing from TCRdb's copy, which holds only in-frame ones; the method was immunoSEQ multiplex PCR. Seen here are a few hundred thousand clones, 89% observed once, and the top ten hold 3.9%. The sample comprised peripheral blood. These receptors were collected from a woman aged 55 to 70 with COVID-19, enrolled during active disease. Each CDR3 is given with its conserved first and last residue. The D gene is left open where the match is weak. The size of a clone is reported for some rows only, either as once, few or many, or as a class for expanded clones.

few	TRBV19	TRBJ1-1	TRBD1	CASSPRPDRVGTEAFF	TGTGCCAGTAGTCCCCGACCAGACAGGGTGGGGACTGAAGCTTTCTTT
.	TRBV11-2	TRBJ1-2	TRBD1	CASSRNQGANYGYTF	TGTGCCAGCAGCAGAAATCAGGGGGCTAACTATGGCTACACCTTC
.	TRBV19	TRBJ1-4	TRBD1	CASSVRTGQGGRKLFF	TGTGCCAGTAGTGTACGGACCGGACAGGGTGGAAGGAAACTGTTTTTT
.	TRBV7-3	TRBJ2-3	.	CASSARSSGSTDTQYF	TGTGCCAGCAGCGCTAGGTCCAGCGGGAGCACAGATACGCAGTATTTT
.	TRBV28	TRBJ1-3	.	CASSTGRNTIYF	TGTGCCAGCAGTACAGGGAGAAACACCATATATTTT
.	TRBV28	TRBJ1-2	TRBD1	CASKTGAPSGYTF	TGTGCCAGCAAAACAGGGGCGCCTAGTGGCTACACCTTC
.	TRBV9	TRBJ2-5	TRBD1	CASSVDQGQRHQETQYF	TGTGCCAGCAGCGTAGATCAGGGACAGCGTCATCAAGAGACCCAGTACTTC
few	TRBV29-1	TRBJ1-1	.	CSGRTEPVSEAFF	TGCAGCGGCAGGACAGAGCCGGTCTCAGAAGCTTTCTTT
.	TRBV6-5	TRBJ2-7	.	CASSYSRGGVGYEQYF	TGTGCCAGCAGTTACTCGAGAGGAGGGGTCGGTTACGAGCAGTACTTC
.	TRBV19	TRBJ1-5	TRBD1	CASTKTGGNQPQHF	TGTGCCAGTACCAAGACAGGGGGCAATCAGCCCCAGCATTTT
once	TRBV5-6	TRBJ1-4	.	CASSLKRGGDEKLFF	TGTGCCAGCAGCTTAAAGCGGGGAGGGGATGAAAAACTGTTTTTT
few	TRBV5-1	TRBJ1-3	TRBD1	CASSYTQGVGNTIYF	TGCGCCAGCAGCTACACCCAGGGGGTTGGAAACACCATATATTTT
.	TRBV15	TRBJ1-5	TRBD1	CATSRDRGRGTNQPQHF	TGTGCCACCAGCAGAGATAGAGGCAGGGGGACTAATCAGCCCCAGCATTTT
.	TRBV5-3	TRBJ1-1	.	CASSNRRGDTEAFF	TGTGCCAGTTCTAATCGGAGGGGCGACACTGAAGCTTTCTTT
few	TRBV6-5	TRBJ2-7	TRBD2	CASIPHSGSSYEQYF	TGTGCCAGCATTCCCCATAGCGGGAGCTCCTACGAGCAGTACTTC
once	TRBV5-5	TRBJ2-7	.	CASSFAEAYEQYF	TGTGCCAGCAGCTTTGCGGAGGCCTACGAGCAGTACTTC
.	TRBV24-1	TRBJ2-3	TRBD1	CATSEGTGGRDTQYF	TGTGCCACCAGCGAGGGGACAGGGGGGAGAGATACGCAGTATTTT
.	TRBV6-5	TRBJ1-1	TRBD1	CATKTGGRSEAFF	TGTGCCACAAAGACAGGGGGCAGGTCGGAAGCTTTCTTT
.	TRBV2	TRBJ2-7	.	CASSANLGGQYF	TGTGCCAGCAGTGCGAATTTAGGGGGGCAGTACTTC
.	TRBV7-3	TRBJ2-5	.	CASSLAGETQYF	TGTGCCAGCAGCCTGGCCGGGGAGACCCAGTACTTC
once	TRBV7-3	TRBJ2-3	.	CASSLTSGNRADTQYF	TGTGCCAGCAGCTTAACCTCAGGGAATCGAGCAGATACGCAGTATTTT
.	TRBV6-4	TRBJ1-1	.	CASSVRDTEAFF	TGTGCCAGCAGTGTCCGGGACACTGAAGCTTTCTTT
once	TRBV2	TRBJ1-5	TRBD1	CASRDRAIQPQHF	TGTGCCAGCAGGGACAGGGCGATCCAGCCCCAGCATTTT
.	TRBV2	TRBJ2-3	.	CASSENDLRTDTQYF	TGTGCCAGCAGTGAAAACGACTTGAGAACAGATACGCAGTATTTT
.	TRBV7-8	TRBJ2-7	TRBD1	CASSLTGAEQYF	TGTGCCAGCAGCTTAACAGGGGCCGAGCAGTACTTC
.	TRBV7-3	TRBJ1-1	.	CASSLQGSHTEAFF	TGTGCCAGCAGTCTTCAGGGCTCGCACACTGAAGCTTTCTTT
.	TRBV6-5	TRBJ1-1	.	CASSYQGRDAFF	TGTGCCAGCAGTTACCAGGGAAGGGATGCTTTCTTT
once	TRBV5-1	TRBJ1-2	.	CASSPQGETYGYTF	TGCGCCAGCAGCCCCCAGGGCGAGACCTATGGCTACACCTTC
.	TRBV24-1	TRBJ1-2	TRBD1	CATSDPDRGGYTF	TGTGCCACCAGTGATCCCGACAGGGGAGGCTACACCTTC
.	TRBV7-8	TRBJ1-6	TRBD1	CASSLAGQGNSPLHF	TGTGCCAGCAGCTTAGCGGGACAGGGGAATTCACCCCTCCACTTT
.	TRBV9	TRBJ2-3	TRBD1	CASSRGGATDTQYF	TGTGCCAGCAGCAGAGGGGGCGCCACAGATACGCAGTATTTT
.	TRBV6-5	TRBJ1-2	TRBD1	CASSLIAGGSYGYTF	TGTGCCAGCAGCTTAATCGCAGGGGGCAGTTATGGCTACACCTTC
.	TRBV6-6	TRBJ1-2	.	CASSYGSQAGSYGYTF	TGTGCCAGCAGTTACGGGTCCCAGGCGGGTTCCTATGGCTACACCTTC
.	TRBV28	TRBJ2-5	.	CASSPGTEQETQYF	TGTGCCAGCAGTCCCGGGACTGAGCAAGAGACCCAGTACTTC
.	TRBV28	TRBJ1-1	.	CASSLTGPPEAFF	TGTGCCAGCAGTTTAACAGGCCCACCTGAAGCTTTCTTT
.	TRBV3-1/TRBV3-2	TRBJ1-5	.	CASSQEGGGQPQHF	TGTGCCAGCAGCCAAGAAGGGGGTGGGCAGCCCCAGCATTTT
.	TRBV28	TRBJ1-1	.	CASSSPSRVTEAFF	TGTGCCAGCAGTTCCCCCAGCAGGGTCACTGAAGCTTTCTTT
.	TRBV5-4	TRBJ2-1	TRBD2	CASSLVAGGPAVGEQFF	TGTGCCAGCAGCTTGGTAGCGGGGGGCCCGGCGGTTGGTGAGCAGTTCTTC
.	TRBV3-1/TRBV3-2	TRBJ2-1	TRBD2	CASSLAGVRSYNEQFF	TGTGCCAGCAGCCTAGCGGGGGTAAGGTCCTACAATGAGCAGTTCTTC
.	TRBV6-5	TRBJ1-1	.	CASSYSGRDTEAFF	TGTGCCAGCAGTTACTCGGGGAGGGACACTGAAGCTTTCTTT
.	TRBV30	TRBJ2-3	TRBD2	CAWRGLVPDTQYF	TGTGCTTGGAGGGGACTAGTACCAGATACGCAGTATTTT
.	TRBV3-1/TRBV3-2	TRBJ2-3	.	CASSQSGLEQYF	TGTGCCAGCAGCCAATCGGGACTGGAGCAGTATTTT
.	TRBV5-8	TRBJ1-6	.	CASSLSGSLSSYNSPLHF	TGTGCCAGCAGCTTAAGTGGGAGCCTAAGCTCCTATAATTCACCCCTCCACTTT
.	TRBV6-5	TRBJ2-2	.	CASRQGSGGELFF	TGTGCCAGCAGACAGGGTTCGGGCGGGGAGCTGTTTTTT
.	TRBV9	TRBJ2-2	TRBD2	CASSAFLPGLANTGELFF	TGTGCCAGCAGCGCTTTTTTGCCGGGACTAGCGAACACCGGGGAGCTGTTTTTT
.	TRBV7-2	TRBJ2-1	TRBD2	CASTLLAGAYNEQFF	TGTGCCAGCACCCTCCTAGCGGGGGCCTACAATGAGCAGTTCTTC
.	TRBV18	TRBJ2-7	TRBD1	CASSTGAGGSYEQYF	TGTGCCAGCTCTACCGGGGCAGGGGGCTCGTACGAGCAGTACTTC
.	TRBV6-5	TRBJ1-4	.	CASSLRGQLNEKLFF	TGTGCCAGCAGCCTCCGAGGACAGTTGAATGAAAAACTGTTTTTT
.	TRBV18	TRBJ2-5	TRBD1	CASSPLTGGEETQYF	TGTGCCAGCTCACCGTTAACAGGGGGCGAGGAGACCCAGTACTTC
.	TRBV5-6	TRBJ1-5	.	CASSWGVPGNNQPQHF	TGTGCCAGCAGCTGGGGGGTTCCAGGGAACAATCAGCCCCAGCATTTT
.	TRBV30	TRBJ1-5	.	CAWSVRSQGAHQPQHF	TGTGCCTGGAGTGTAAGGAGTCAGGGTGCACATCAGCCCCAGCATTTT
once	TRBV7-8	TRBJ2-5	TRBD2	CASSLGAGEETQYF	TGTGCCAGCAGCTTAGGTGCGGGGGAAGAGACCCAGTACTTC
.	TRBV19	TRBJ2-1	.	CASSQVGSYNEQFF	TGTGCCAGTAGTCAGGTGGGCTCCTACAATGAGCAGTTCTTC
.	TRBV12-3/TRBV12-4	TRBJ1-6	.	CASSRYNSPLHF	TGTGCCAGCAGTCGTTATAATTCACCCCTCCACTTT